The 5 T cell receptor beta chains below all came from one sample that was sequenced in a study of blood T cell repertoires in COVID-19 (dated by TCRdb to about 2020). The library was produced with the immunoSEQ multiplex PCR assay. TCRdb's version of the immuneACCESS table is confined to in-frame rearrangements and falls short of the full clone set. An unresolved V gene accounts for under half of the shortfall where checked; the remainder is of unknown origin. In this sample the table shows approximately 280,000 clones, approximately 90% of which occur a single time. Clones ranked in the top ten supply about 5% of the sample. Input material: peripheral blood. The source of these receptors is a man aged 40-49 years with acute or convalescent COVID-19.

The V gene is TRBV5-1, the J gene TRBJ2-7; 15 bases line up with TRBD2. The CDR3 spans 18 residues. Trimming removed 5 bases from V and 0 bases from J; junction bases left unmatched: 9. Germline CDR1 SGHRS, CDR2 YFSETQ. Written as DNA, the CDR3 is TGCGCCAGCAGTTACTCCGGGACTAGCGGGGGGTTCTCCTACGAGCAGTACTTC. This sequence encodes CASSYSGTSGGFSYEQYF.

This chain uses TRBV4-1 with TRBJ2-3; 9 bases align to TRBD2. Germline V gene sequence: CDR1 MGHRA, CDR2 YSYEKL. J gave up 6 bases and V 1 base, and 8 bases lay outside the gene matches. The CDR3 runs to 16 residues. This chain's CDR3 is CASSQGERGAGDTQYF. CDR3 nucleotide sequence: TGCGCCAGCAGCCAAGGGGAGCGGGGGGCCGGCGATACGCAGTATTTT.

The chain combines TRBV4-2 with TRBJ2-1; D might be TRBD1 (6 bases). CDR1 is LGHNA and CDR2 is YNFKEQ in the germline V gene. The length of the CDR3 is 12 residues. Trimming cost V 0 bases and J 15 bases, with 12 bases left between them. The CDR3 bases are TGTGCCAGCAGCCAAGAGGCTCAGGGGTCGTTCTTC. Residues: CASSQEAQGSFF.

The rearrangement joins TRBV5-1 to TRBJ1-1, with TRBD1 identical over 9 bases. V was clipped by 4 bases and J by 4 bases; unmatched bases: 8. Germline V gives CDR1 SGHRS, CDR2 YFSETQ. The CDR3 contains 15 residues. The CDR3 spells CASSPRTGAITEAFF. The DNA of the CDR3 is TGCGCCAGCAGCCCGAGGACAGGGGCGATCACTGAAGCTTTCTTT.

The rearrangement links TRBV7-2 to TRBJ1-2, with 7 bases fitting TRBD1. Germline loops: CDR1 SGHTA, CDR2 FQGNSA. The trim removed 4 bases at V and 1 base at J, leaving 6 bases unmatched. CDR3 length equals 15 residues. CDR3 sequence: CASSSSGQVNYGYTF. As DNA, the CDR3 is TGTGCCAGCAGCTCCTCCGGACAGGTTAACTATGGCTACACCTTC. Full variable domain (outside the CDR3, taken from reference TRBV7-2 and TRBJ1-2): GAGVSQSPSNKVTEKGKDVELRCDPISGHTALYWYRQSLGQGLEFLIYFQGNSAPDKSGLPSDRFSAERTGGSVSTLTIQRTQQEDSAVYLCASSSSGQVNYGYTFGSGTRLTVV.